This is a list of T cell receptor beta chains from one sample in a study of T cell responses to AZD1222 COVID-19 vaccine. Using immunoSEQ multiplex PCR, the repertoire was profiled, and TCRdb retains in-frame clones only, with some absent. The table records about 90,000 clones, approximately 88% of them present only once. This specimen consisted of peripheral blood, obtained on day 0 of AZD1222 vaccination. The source of these receptors is an adult in good health. CDR3s include the opening cysteine and the closing phenylalanine or tryptophan. The D gene is left open where the match is weak. Where a row states a size, it is once, few, many or the class of an expanded clone; other rows omit it.

v_call: TRBV12-3/TRBV12-4
d_call: TRBD1
clone_size: .
cdr3_aa: CASSRTGGELFF

v_call: TRBV19
d_call: TRBD2
clone_size: .
cdr3_aa: CASSIIGLAEETQYF

v_call: TRBV10-3
d_call: .
clone_size: .
cdr3_aa: CAISGGLSASNEKLFF

v_call: TRBV7-3
d_call: TRBD2
clone_size: .
cdr3_aa: CASSRLAGGDTQYF

v_call: TRBV10-3
d_call: TRBD2
clone_size: once
cdr3_aa: CAISGTSLSSYNEQFF

v_call: TRBV2
d_call: .
clone_size: .
cdr3_aa: CASSEMKTDTDTEAFF

v_call: TRBV2
d_call: TRBD2
clone_size: .
cdr3_aa: CASKGPTSGKNYEQYF

v_call: TRBV6-5
d_call: .
clone_size: .
cdr3_aa: CASSFPGQGNNSPLHF

v_call: TRBV19
d_call: TRBD1
clone_size: .
cdr3_aa: CASTDRVGAGSNQPQHF

v_call: TRBV20-1
d_call: .
clone_size: .
cdr3_aa: CSASPPPGYEQYF

v_call: TRBV19
d_call: TRBD2
clone_size: .
cdr3_aa: CASTVSGLAGGRGYNEQFF

v_call: TRBV7-2
d_call: .
clone_size: .
cdr3_aa: CASSPGGGAMNTEAFF

v_call: TRBV5-4
d_call: .
clone_size: .
cdr3_aa: CASSLVGRSYEQYF

v_call: TRBV29-1
d_call: .
clone_size: .
cdr3_aa: CSVQASDWHEKLFF

v_call: TRBV5-1
d_call: .
clone_size: .
cdr3_aa: CASSETNLGYTF

v_call: TRBV12-3/TRBV12-4
d_call: .
clone_size: .
cdr3_aa: CASSGGSGNTIYF

v_call: TRBV18
d_call: .
clone_size: .
cdr3_aa: CASSLNRVQGSNQPQHF

v_call: TRBV28
d_call: TRBD2
clone_size: .
cdr3_aa: CASSKTSGRNEQFF

v_call: TRBV7-2
d_call: .
clone_size: .
cdr3_aa: CASSLVASQTQETQYF

v_call: TRBV6-4
d_call: TRBD2
clone_size: .
cdr3_aa: CASSDWTSGSTDTQYF

v_call: TRBV5-8
d_call: TRBD1
clone_size: .
cdr3_aa: CASSLARDRVSPLHF

v_call: TRBV29-1
d_call: TRBD2
clone_size: .
cdr3_aa: CSSRNRLAGGTDTQYF

v_call: TRBV5-1
d_call: .
clone_size: .
cdr3_aa: CASNDPRGVPGELFF

v_call: TRBV6-5
d_call: .
clone_size: .
cdr3_aa: CASSSLYSNQPQHF

v_call: TRBV28
d_call: .
clone_size: .
cdr3_aa: CASSLELARGSYNEQFF

v_call: TRBV9
d_call: .
clone_size: once
cdr3_aa: CASSFIGRFDDTQYF

v_call: TRBV29-1
d_call: .
clone_size: .
cdr3_aa: CSVEGGVGTEAFF

v_call: TRBV5-4
d_call: TRBD2
clone_size: .
cdr3_aa: CASSPGGVEETQYF

v_call: TRBV15
d_call: .
clone_size: .
cdr3_aa: CATSRGTARPFNEKLFF

v_call: TRBV5-6
d_call: TRBD1
clone_size: .
cdr3_aa: CASSKTGGYGYTF

v_call: TRBV7-2
d_call: .
clone_size: once
cdr3_aa: CASSLNPEGWLDNEQFF

v_call: TRBV19
d_call: .
clone_size: .
cdr3_aa: CASTGVRKLENTEAFF

v_call: TRBV29-1
d_call: TRBD2
clone_size: .
cdr3_aa: CSVPWTSWETQYF

v_call: TRBV29-1
d_call: TRBD1
clone_size: .
cdr3_aa: CSALRATRGRTEAFF

v_call: TRBV19
d_call: .
clone_size: .
cdr3_aa: CASSRTDNSGNTIYF

v_call: TRBV29-1
d_call: .
clone_size: .
cdr3_aa: CSIRLLAGNTIYF

v_call: TRBV4-2
d_call: .
clone_size: .
cdr3_aa: CASSPTAGANTGELFF

v_call: TRBV5-1
d_call: .
clone_size: .
cdr3_aa: CASSLAVRTETQYF

v_call: TRBV18
d_call: .
clone_size: .
cdr3_aa: CASSPEQNEAFF

v_call: TRBV19
d_call: TRBD1
clone_size: once
cdr3_aa: CASSPGQGLVQPQHF

v_call: TRBV28
d_call: TRBD1
clone_size: .
cdr3_aa: CASSRAGQYNSPLHF

v_call: TRBV14
d_call: TRBD1
clone_size: few
cdr3_aa: CASSQVQGTGWWRQFF

v_call: TRBV4-2
d_call: .
clone_size: few
cdr3_aa: CASERGRGVGRPSNTEAFF

v_call: TRBV3-1/TRBV3-2
d_call: .
clone_size: .
cdr3_aa: CASSNGQPYSNQPQHF

v_call: TRBV3-1/TRBV3-2
d_call: .
clone_size: .
cdr3_aa: CASSLMGDGRSYNEQFF

v_call: TRBV7-7
d_call: TRBD2
clone_size: few
cdr3_aa: CASSLAVGLAGGETQYF

v_call: TRBV15
d_call: .
clone_size: .
cdr3_aa: CATSRAGPAYGYTF

v_call: TRBV6-5
d_call: TRBD2
clone_size: .
cdr3_aa: CASSYSYSSGSYEQYF

v_call: TRBV19
d_call: TRBD1
clone_size: .
cdr3_aa: CASTWDRAAGELFF

v_call: TRBV28
d_call: .
clone_size: .
cdr3_aa: CASSLGGNNYGYTF

v_call: TRBV2
d_call: TRBD1
clone_size: few
cdr3_aa: CASTGERNTEAFF

v_call: TRBV19
d_call: TRBD2
clone_size: .
cdr3_aa: CASSIRLTSGRREQYF

v_call: TRBV5-4
d_call: TRBD2
clone_size: .
cdr3_aa: CASSLVSGRTTGELFF

v_call: TRBV27
d_call: TRBD2
clone_size: .
cdr3_aa: CASSFRGDEQFF

v_call: TRBV6-5
d_call: .
clone_size: .
cdr3_aa: CASSYSSGRSVWGYTF